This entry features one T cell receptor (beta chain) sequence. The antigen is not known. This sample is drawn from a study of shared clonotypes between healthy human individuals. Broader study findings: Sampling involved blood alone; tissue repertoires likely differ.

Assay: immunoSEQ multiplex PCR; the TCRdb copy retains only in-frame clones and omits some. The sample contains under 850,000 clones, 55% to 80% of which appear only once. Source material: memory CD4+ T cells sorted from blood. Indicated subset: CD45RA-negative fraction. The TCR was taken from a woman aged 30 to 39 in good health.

The CDR3 spells CASSARYLNTEAFF. In nucleotides, the CDR3 is TGTGCCAGCTCGGCTCGCTATTTGAACACTGAAGCTTTCTTT. The V gene is TRBV18, the J gene TRBJ1-1; no definite D call. This CDR3 has 14 amino acids. V lost 6 bases and J lost 0, with 11 bases in between. Germline V gene data show CDR1 as KGHSH and CDR2 as LQKENI.